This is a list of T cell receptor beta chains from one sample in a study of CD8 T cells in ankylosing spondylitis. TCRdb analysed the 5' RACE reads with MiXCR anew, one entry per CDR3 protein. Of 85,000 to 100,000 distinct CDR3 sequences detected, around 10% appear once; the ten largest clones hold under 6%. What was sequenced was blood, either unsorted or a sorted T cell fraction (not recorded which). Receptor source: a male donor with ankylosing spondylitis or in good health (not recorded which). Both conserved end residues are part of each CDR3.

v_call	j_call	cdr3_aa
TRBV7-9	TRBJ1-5	CASSLQNQPQHF
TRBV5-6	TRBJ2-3	CASSLAWSGGITDTQYF
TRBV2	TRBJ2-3	CASSWTESTDTQYF
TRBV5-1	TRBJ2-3	CASQVEGTQDTQYF
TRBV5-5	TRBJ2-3	CASSAGPTGGKDTQYF
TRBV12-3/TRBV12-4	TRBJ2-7	CASSRGGTGAYEQYF
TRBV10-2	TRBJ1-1	CASSETGVNTEAFF
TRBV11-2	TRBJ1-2	CASTSEGQGVFGYTF
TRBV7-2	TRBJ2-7	CASSRDRVSSYEQYF
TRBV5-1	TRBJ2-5	CATRTGEETQYF
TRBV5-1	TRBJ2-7	CASSLLAGGVHEQYF
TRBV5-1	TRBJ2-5	CASSYLQETQYF
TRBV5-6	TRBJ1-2	CASSLLQRPRGYTF
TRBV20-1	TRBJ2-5	CSARGLAGFETQYF
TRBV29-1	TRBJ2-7	CSVDSGTATYEQYF
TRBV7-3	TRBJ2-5	CASSLIATETQYF
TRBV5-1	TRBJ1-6	CASSLETGVDSPLHF
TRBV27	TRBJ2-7	CASSAGLTAYEQYF
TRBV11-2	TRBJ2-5	CASSLVYGASRETQYF
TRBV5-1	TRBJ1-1	CASSSRGGTEAFF
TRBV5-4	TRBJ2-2	CASSYYRGSGELFF
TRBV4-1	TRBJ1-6	CASSQLGQSSYNSPLHF
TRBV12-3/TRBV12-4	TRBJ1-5	CASQRRSNQPQHF
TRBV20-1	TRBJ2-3	CSARLAGSRGDTQYF
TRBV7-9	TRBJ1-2	CASSYPQGTFGGYTF
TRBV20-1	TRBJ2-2	CSARTDPNTGELFF
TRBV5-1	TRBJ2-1	CASSYLAGDNEQFF
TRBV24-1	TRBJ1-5	CATSDNRQSSNQPQHF
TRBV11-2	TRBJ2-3	CASRELGDTQYF
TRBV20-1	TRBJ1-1	CSVLPGTEAFF